A selection of T cell receptor beta chains follows, all from one sample in a study of cytomegalovirus exposure and HLA in healthy donors. The protocol was immunoSEQ multiplex PCR, while the TCRdb copy is restricted to in-frame clones and leaves out a portion. Of over 150,000 clones listed, more than 80% are singletons. The sample consisted of PBMCs. The receptors here all came from a man younger than 35 in good health and CMV-seronegative. CDR3s include the opening cysteine and the closing phenylalanine or tryptophan. D genes are given only for firm matches. Rows give clone size only sometimes, using once, few, many, or a class for an expanded clone.

j_gene: TRBJ2-2; v_gene: TRBV7-3; d_gene: -; abundance: -; CDR3nt: TGTGCCAGCAGCCCCACGGGTCGGGGACACGGGGAGCTGTTTTTT; CDR3aa: CASSPTGRGHGELFF
j_gene: TRBJ2-7; v_gene: TRBV6-5; d_gene: TRBD2; abundance: few; CDR3nt: TGTGCCAGCAGCCAAAGCGGGGGGGCCTTCCAGCAGTACTTC; CDR3aa: CASSQSGGAFQQYF
j_gene: TRBJ2-5; v_gene: TRBV18; d_gene: TRBD2; abundance: once; CDR3nt: TGTGCCAGCTCACCCCGGCTAGCGGGGGGGCCGAGTAAAGAGACCCAGTACTTC; CDR3aa: CASSPRLAGGPSKETQYF
j_gene: TRBJ1-4; v_gene: TRBV7-2; d_gene: TRBD1; abundance: -; CDR3nt: TGTGCCAGCAGCCCCCACAGGGGACCCAATGAAAAACTGTTTTTT; CDR3aa: CASSPHRGPNEKLFF
j_gene: TRBJ2-2; v_gene: TRBV7-7; d_gene: -; abundance: -; CDR3nt: TGTGCTAGCAGCCTACCGTTCCGAGGCGCCGGGGAGCTGTTTTTT; CDR3aa: CASSLPFRGAGELFF
j_gene: TRBJ2-7; v_gene: TRBV27; d_gene: TRBD2; abundance: -; CDR3nt: TGTGCCAGTTCCCTAGCGGGAGTGTACGAGCAGTACTTC; CDR3aa: CASSLAGVYEQYF
j_gene: TRBJ2-7; v_gene: TRBV12-5; d_gene: -; abundance: -; CDR3nt: TGTGCTAGTGGACCAGGGGTATCAACCTACGAGCAGTACTTC; CDR3aa: CASGPGVSTYEQYF
j_gene: TRBJ2-3; v_gene: TRBV4-1; d_gene: -; abundance: once; CDR3nt: TGCGCCAGCAGCCAAACATGGCTCACAGATACGCAGTATTTT; CDR3aa: CASSQTWLTDTQYF
j_gene: TRBJ2-5; v_gene: TRBV7-8; d_gene: -; abundance: once; CDR3nt: TGTGCCAGCAGCCTCTGGAGGGATCCGTACCAAGAGACCCAGTACTTC; CDR3aa: CASSLWRDPYQETQYF
j_gene: TRBJ2-1; v_gene: TRBV29-1; d_gene: -; abundance: -; CDR3nt: TGCAGCGTTGTTATCTATGAGCAGTTCTTC; CDR3aa: CSVVIYEQFF
j_gene: TRBJ2-7; v_gene: TRBV15; d_gene: -; abundance: -; CDR3nt: TGTGCCACCAGCAGAGATCGGGGTTATGGTGACACGAGCTACGAGCAGTACTTC; CDR3aa: CATSRDRGYGDTSYEQYF
j_gene: TRBJ1-1; v_gene: TRBV10-2; d_gene: TRBD1; abundance: few; CDR3nt: TGCGCCAGCGGGACAGGGAACACTGAAGCTTTCTTT; CDR3aa: CASGTGNTEAFF
j_gene: TRBJ1-5; v_gene: TRBV25-1; d_gene: -; abundance: -; CDR3nt: TGTGCCAGCAGTATCGGGGGCAATCAGCCCCAGCATTTT; CDR3aa: CASSIGGNQPQHF
j_gene: TRBJ2-6; v_gene: TRBV19; d_gene: TRBD1; abundance: once; CDR3nt: TGTGCCACTCAACCGCCAGGGACAGGGGGTTTAACTGGGGCCAACGTCCTGACTTTC; CDR3aa: CATQPPGTGGLTGANVLTF
j_gene: TRBJ1-2; v_gene: TRBV28; d_gene: -; abundance: -; CDR3nt: TGTGCCAGCTCCTCGGAACCACCCAGGATCTATGGCTACACCTTC; CDR3aa: CASSSEPPRIYGYTF
j_gene: TRBJ1-5; v_gene: TRBV18; d_gene: -; abundance: -; CDR3nt: TGTGCCAGCTCACCCCTGGGCGGAGGTTATAGCAATCAGCCCCAGCATTTT; CDR3aa: CASSPLGGGYSNQPQHF
j_gene: TRBJ2-1; v_gene: TRBV28; d_gene: TRBD2; abundance: -; CDR3nt: TGTGCCAGCACTAGCGGGAGGGCCATTGAGCAGTTCTTC; CDR3aa: CASTSGRAIEQFF
j_gene: TRBJ2-1; v_gene: TRBV7-3; d_gene: TRBD2; abundance: -; CDR3nt: TGTGCCAGCAGCTTTAGCGGGAGGGCCTCGGATGAGCAGTTCTTC; CDR3aa: CASSFSGRASDEQFF
j_gene: TRBJ2-7; v_gene: TRBV5-1; d_gene: TRBD1; abundance: -; CDR3nt: TGCGCCAGCAGCTCCCCGGGACAGTTGTACGAGCAGTACTTC; CDR3aa: CASSSPGQLYEQYF
j_gene: TRBJ2-1; v_gene: TRBV28; d_gene: TRBD2; abundance: -; CDR3nt: TGTGCCAGCAGTGCGGGAGCCCCCCACAATGAGCAGTTCTTC; CDR3aa: CASSAGAPHNEQFF
j_gene: TRBJ1-2; v_gene: TRBV6-4; d_gene: TRBD1; abundance: few; CDR3nt: TGTGCCAGCAGTGCGGGGACAGCAACAGCTAACTATGGCTACACCTTC; CDR3aa: CASSAGTATANYGYTF
j_gene: TRBJ2-3; v_gene: TRBV25-1; d_gene: TRBD1; abundance: -; CDR3nt: TGTGCCAGCAGTTTGACAGGGGGAGATACGCAGTATTTT; CDR3aa: CASSLTGGDTQYF
j_gene: TRBJ1-5; v_gene: TRBV28; d_gene: -; abundance: -; CDR3nt: TGTGCCAGCAGCGGGGGGCCCCAGCATTTT; CDR3aa: CASSGGPQHF
j_gene: TRBJ1-1; v_gene: TRBV15; d_gene: TRBD1; abundance: -; CDR3nt: TGTGCCACCAGCAGAGTGTCGAGTATTTGGGAACAGGGGTTTGCCACGGACACTGAAGCTTTCTTT; CDR3aa: CATSRVSSIWEQGFATDTEAFF
j_gene: TRBJ2-7; v_gene: TRBV15; d_gene: TRBD1; abundance: -; CDR3nt: TGTGCCACCAGCAGAGGCAAGGGACAGGGCTCCTACGAGCAGTACTTC; CDR3aa: CATSRGKGQGSYEQYF
j_gene: TRBJ1-1; v_gene: TRBV6-6; d_gene: -; abundance: -; CDR3nt: TGTGCCAGCAGTTCCGGGGTCCAAGCTTTCTTT; CDR3aa: CASSSGVQAFF
j_gene: TRBJ2-5; v_gene: TRBV29-1; d_gene: TRBD1; abundance: once; CDR3nt: TGCAGCGACCTAGGGGTTGGGGACAGGGGGCTTGAGACCCAGTACTTC; CDR3aa: CSDLGVGDRGLETQYF
j_gene: TRBJ2-3; v_gene: TRBV4-1; d_gene: -; abundance: few; CDR3nt: TGCGCCAGCAGCCAAGACAGGGGAGCAGATACGCAGTATTTT; CDR3aa: CASSQDRGADTQYF
j_gene: TRBJ1-5; v_gene: TRBV6-6; d_gene: TRBD1; abundance: -; CDR3nt: TGTGCCAGCAGGAGGGACAGGGCGGTCGATCAGCCCCAGCATTTT; CDR3aa: CASRRDRAVDQPQHF
j_gene: TRBJ1-1; v_gene: TRBV9; d_gene: TRBD1; abundance: -; CDR3nt: TGTGCCAGCAGCCCTAGACAGGGGGCAGCTGAAGCTTTCTTT; CDR3aa: CASSPRQGAAEAFF
j_gene: TRBJ2-1; v_gene: TRBV9; d_gene: -; abundance: -; CDR3nt: TGTGCCAGCAGCGTTGGGGGGACTACCCAGGGGGAGCAGTTCTTC; CDR3aa: CASSVGGTTQGEQFF
j_gene: TRBJ2-5; v_gene: TRBV2; d_gene: TRBD1; abundance: -; CDR3nt: TGTGCCAGCAGTGGACAGGGGCAAGAGACCCAGTACTTC; CDR3aa: CASSGQGQETQYF
j_gene: TRBJ2-3; v_gene: TRBV29-1; d_gene: TRBD2; abundance: -; CDR3nt: TGCAGCGTTGGGGGGACAGGGATGAATCTAGCGGGGGGGAAAGATACGCAGTATTTT; CDR3aa: CSVGGTGMNLAGGKDTQYF
j_gene: TRBJ1-1; v_gene: TRBV6-1; d_gene: -; abundance: -; CDR3nt: TGTGCCAGCTCAGGGACATTACAAAACACTGAAGCTTTCTTT; CDR3aa: CASSGTLQNTEAFF
j_gene: TRBJ1-2; v_gene: TRBV25-1; d_gene: -; abundance: -; CDR3nt: TGTGCCAGCAGTGGCCAGGGGTTTAGCTATGGCTACACCTTC; CDR3aa: CASSGQGFSYGYTF
j_gene: TRBJ2-3; v_gene: TRBV25-1; d_gene: -; abundance: -; CDR3nt: TGTGCCAGCGGGGGAGGGGGGTCGACAGATACGCAGTATTTT; CDR3aa: CASGGGGSTDTQYF
j_gene: TRBJ2-7; v_gene: TRBV19; d_gene: TRBD2; abundance: -; CDR3nt: TGTGCCAGTAGTATAGGCCCCGTTCTAGCGGGAGAGTACGAGCAGTACTTC; CDR3aa: CASSIGPVLAGEYEQYF
j_gene: TRBJ1-4; v_gene: TRBV5-5; d_gene: -; abundance: few; CDR3nt: TGTGCCAGCAGCTTGTTGTACAGCCAAAATGAAAAACTGTTTTTT; CDR3aa: CASSLLYSQNEKLFF
j_gene: TRBJ2-1; v_gene: TRBV7-2; d_gene: -; abundance: -; CDR3nt: TGTGCCAGCAGCTTACAGCGGACTGAGCAGTTCTTC; CDR3aa: CASSLQRTEQFF
j_gene: TRBJ2-2; v_gene: TRBV7-9; d_gene: -; abundance: -; CDR3nt: TGTGCCAGCAGCTTACGTCCCTTCGGGACATCGAACACCGGGGAGCTGTTTTTT; CDR3aa: CASSLRPFGTSNTGELFF
j_gene: TRBJ2-7; v_gene: TRBV5-1; d_gene: TRBD2; abundance: -; CDR3nt: TGCGCCAGCAGCTTTGAAGCAGCGGGGGGCGGGGAGCAGTACTTC; CDR3aa: CASSFEAAGGGEQYF
j_gene: TRBJ2-7; v_gene: TRBV11-3; d_gene: TRBD2; abundance: -; CDR3nt: TGTGCCAGCAGCCCGGCCAGCGGGAGAAACTACGAGCAGTACTTC; CDR3aa: CASSPASGRNYEQYF
j_gene: TRBJ2-7; v_gene: TRBV7-9; d_gene: -; abundance: few; CDR3nt: TGTGCCAGCAGCTTAGCGCAAGGAGTCGAGCAGTACTTC; CDR3aa: CASSLAQGVEQYF
j_gene: TRBJ1-3; v_gene: TRBV18; d_gene: -; abundance: -; CDR3nt: TGTGCCAGCTCACCGGACAGCTCTGGAAACACCATATATTTT; CDR3aa: CASSPDSSGNTIYF
j_gene: TRBJ2-1; v_gene: TRBV5-6; d_gene: -; abundance: -; CDR3nt: TGTGCCAGCAGCTGGGGGCGACACCCTACCTACAATGAGCAGTTCTTC; CDR3aa: CASSWGRHPTYNEQFF
j_gene: TRBJ1-1; v_gene: TRBV29-1; d_gene: -; abundance: -; CDR3nt: TGCAGCGTTGCTTCCGGGGCGCGGGGGAACACTGAAGCTTTCTTT; CDR3aa: CSVASGARGNTEAFF
j_gene: TRBJ2-1; v_gene: TRBV4-1; d_gene: TRBD2; abundance: -; CDR3nt: TGCGCCAGCAGCCAAGATCAAGCGGGACCCTACAATGAGCAGTTCTTC; CDR3aa: CASSQDQAGPYNEQFF
j_gene: TRBJ2-2; v_gene: TRBV4-1; d_gene: TRBD1; abundance: once; CDR3nt: TGCGCCAGCAGCCGAGCCGGGACAGGGATCACCGGGGAGCTGTTTTTT; CDR3aa: CASSRAGTGITGELFF
j_gene: TRBJ2-2; v_gene: TRBV7-9; d_gene: -; abundance: -; CDR3nt: TGTGCCAGCAACAGCACCGGCGGGATCATCACCGGGGAGCTGTTTTTT; CDR3aa: CASNSTGGIITGELFF
j_gene: TRBJ2-7; v_gene: TRBV13; d_gene: TRBD2; abundance: -; CDR3nt: TGTGCCAGCAGCACAAGCGGGGGGGCTTACGAGCAGTACTTC; CDR3aa: CASSTSGGAYEQYF
j_gene: TRBJ2-6; v_gene: TRBV5-1; d_gene: TRBD1; abundance: -; CDR3nt: TGCGCCAGCAGCTTTCAGACAGGGTCCTCTGGGGCCAACGTCCTGACTTTC; CDR3aa: CASSFQTGSSGANVLTF
j_gene: TRBJ1-1; v_gene: TRBV18; d_gene: TRBD1; abundance: -; CDR3nt: TGTGCCAGCTCACCCGGGGACAGGAATGAAGCTTTCTTT; CDR3aa: CASSPGDRNEAFF
j_gene: TRBJ2-7; v_gene: TRBV6-5; d_gene: -; abundance: few; CDR3nt: TGTGCCAGCAGGTATCTCTACGAGCAGTACTTC; CDR3aa: CASRYLYEQYF
j_gene: TRBJ1-1; v_gene: TRBV18; d_gene: TRBD1; abundance: -; CDR3nt: TGTGCCAGCTCACTACCTTTGGGACAGATGAACACTGAAGCTTTCTTT; CDR3aa: CASSLPLGQMNTEAFF
j_gene: TRBJ2-5; v_gene: TRBV7-6; d_gene: -; abundance: -; CDR3nt: TGTGCCAGCAGCTTATTTGAGGGCGGCCAGTACTTC; CDR3aa: CASSLFEGGQYF
j_gene: TRBJ1-2; v_gene: TRBV6-1; d_gene: -; abundance: -; CDR3nt: TGTGCCAGCACACGGTACGACTATGGCTACACCTTC; CDR3aa: CASTRYDYGYTF